The clone carrying this T cell receptor (beta chain) was observed at least ten times. What it recognizes is unknown. The junction had 5 bases not matched to a gene; V was cut back by 3 bases and J by 3 bases. The CDR3 loop spans 15 amino acids. Germline V lookup: CDR1 KGHDR, CDR2 SFDVKD. This record belongs to a study of T cells in Graves' hyperthyroidism and ophthalmopathy. The overall study: It was at initial diagnosis, before any treatment, that peripheral blood was collected. Study observations and caveats: Most clonotypes expanded in the thyroid (above 0.001) were also present in blood. The model's output predicted ophthalmopathy at a median of roughly seven months prior to onset.

The CDR3 regions of TCR beta were amplified from RNA transcripts. Initially, a first-round RT-PCR of the TCR CDR3 employed the HTBI primer set. TCRdb itself ran the multiplex PCR reads through MiXCR, one entry per CDR3 protein. The sample lists about 410,000 distinct CDR3 sequences, approximately 15% occurring once. The sequencing sample was made of blood. The clonotype originates from a man aged 18 to 29 with Graves' ophthalmopathy. The chain has TRBV24-1 and TRBJ2-7; 9 bases are shared with TRBD1. The CDR3 spells CATSDGGTGIYEQYF. The CDR3 DNA reads as TGTGCCACCAGTGATGGGGGGACAGGGATCTACGAGCAGTACTTC.